This TCR beta chain was recorded in a study of cytomegalovirus exposure and HLA in healthy donors. The study's findings and limits: Usually a TCR sequence was rare, but some public TCRs were found in many donors. Analysis was performed later, and it showed HLA-associated TCR beta chains to be more clonally expanded than equally common others. For most TCR beta V segments, an earlier analysis put the productive rate at about 87% or about 30% of the time.

The study ran its PCR with 60 Vbeta and 13 Jbeta primers. TCRdb keeps only in-frame clones here, not all; method: immunoSEQ multiplex PCR. The table includes tens of thousands of clones, 75% to 90% detected once. On this clone itself: Its antigen is not identified. The sample has other DNA sequences that encode this CDR3 too.

Germline V gene lookup returns CDR1 SGHTA and CDR2 FQGTGA. The V segment lost 5 bases and the J segment 4 bases; nucleotides outside the gene matches: 1. The CDR3 is made up of 14 amino acids. V usage is TRBV7-3 and J usage is TRBJ2-1; 11 nucleotides align to TRBD1. Sequences were obtained from PBMCs. This receptor was identified in a man younger than 35 in good health and CMV-seronegative. CDR3 sequence (DNA): TGTGCCAGCAGCCGGGACAGGGGGTACAATGAGCAGTTCTTC. This encodes CASSRDRGYNEQFF.